Reported below is one TCR beta chain. V shed 4 bases, J shed 2 bases, and the junction held 12 bases outside the gene matches. CDR3 length: 17 residues. The V gene's germline CDR1 is SEHNR and CDR2 FQNEAQ (reference sequence). The entry originates in a study of molecular identifiers for immune sequencing clone quantification. One entry per CDR3 protein, called by TCRdb with MiXCR from the PCR reads. This sample has over 90,000 distinct CDR3 sequences; under 40% occur once, and the top ten carry 9.7%. Libraries used roughly 19,000 to 1,100,000 sorted naive CD8 T cells and 10%, 30% or 50% RNA input. Source material: naive CD8+ T cells from blood, with Jurkat cell RNA spiked in. Indicated subset: FACS-sorted CD8+CD4-CCR7+CD45RA+ naive T cells. The source is a human donor in good health. Some libraries in this study had Jurkat cell RNA spiked in. The chain couples TRBV7-9 to TRBJ2-7; 9 nucleotides line up with TRBD1. Here the CDR3 DNA reads TGTGCCAGCAGCTCCAATTCCCGGAACAGGGGGCCCTACGAGCAGTACTTC. Protein: CASSSNSRNRGPYEQYF.